Included here is one T cell receptor beta chain sequence, with context. Its matching antigen is unknown. A second PCR, run for roughly 6 to 11 cycles, used a sample-barcoded 5' primer plus a J-beta primer mix. TCRdb re-analysed the 5' RACE reads in MiXCR, keeping a single row per CDR3 protein. The table lists roughly 1.4 million distinct CDR3 sequences, approximately 59% of them singletons, with roughly 7% in the top ten. This specimen comes from a study of blood T cells in healthy people across ages. General study points: Estimated diversity across one million T cells was deemed an underestimate. PBMC samples, being unsorted, prevented any conclusive comparison of naive and antigen-experienced cells.

The V gene lost 4 bases and the J gene lost 6 bases, with 16 bases spanning the gap. Germline CDR1 and CDR2: SEHNR and FQNEAQ (reference sequence). CDR3 size: 15 residues. The amount of total RNA extracted per sample was at least 6 micrograms. This TCR derives from a man aged 18-30 years in good health. This chain joins TRBV7-9 and TRBJ2-1; perhaps TRBD2 as D (6 bases). The sample comprised blood. The CDR3 DNA is TGTGCCAGCAGCTGGGGGGAGAAACTCTCCAATGAGCAGTTCTTC. Amino acid sequence: CASSWGEKLSNEQFF.